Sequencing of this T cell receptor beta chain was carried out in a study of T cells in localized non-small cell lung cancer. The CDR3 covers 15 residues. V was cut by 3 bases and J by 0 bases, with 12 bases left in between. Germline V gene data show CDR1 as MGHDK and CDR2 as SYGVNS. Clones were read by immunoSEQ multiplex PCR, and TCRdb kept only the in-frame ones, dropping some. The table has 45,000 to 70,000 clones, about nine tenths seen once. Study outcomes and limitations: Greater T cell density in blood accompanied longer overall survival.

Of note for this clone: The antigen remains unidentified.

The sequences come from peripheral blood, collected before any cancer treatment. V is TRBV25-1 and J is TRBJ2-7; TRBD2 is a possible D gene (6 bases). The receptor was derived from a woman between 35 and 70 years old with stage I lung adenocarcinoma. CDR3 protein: CASSDQRESSYEQYF. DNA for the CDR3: TGTGCCAGCAGTGATCAACGGGAGAGCTCCTACGAGCAGTACTTC.